Below, one TCR beta chain is given with its context. No cognate antigen has been identified for it. No clone much larger than this one lies a single base away; base qualities are absent. The CDR3 goes from the cysteine to the phenylalanine over 17 residues. Only the CDR3 DNA stays, 51 bases, in frame from base 1. V and J are trimmed by 6 bases and 3 bases, and the gene matches miss 11 bases of the junction. The germline V gene gives CDR1 as SGHRS and CDR2 as YFSETQ. The data were obtained in a study of blood T cell repertoires in COVID-19 (dated by TCRdb to 2018 to 2020). Regarding the research as a whole: Samples from collaborators originated in the United States, Italy and Spain and spanned both the acute and convalescent phases of COVID-19. The prospective study material was composed of cDNA or gDNA derived from T cells, B-cell-depleted T cells, or PBMCs. Deeply sampled blood TCRbeta repertoires from subjects exposed to, actively infected with, or recovered from COVID-19 were included in the dataset. The repertoires were released in a freely available public database meant as a resource for research on the immune response to SARS-CoV-2. Samples were obtained from the ongoing ImmuneRACE study (first 160 participants) and from 950 to 1,500 subjects provided by 6 global collaborators. Nearly every sample came with metadata listing a de-identified subject ID, COVID-19 status, age in years and sex. Where available, HLA class I and class II types were obtained from metadata supplied by the sample provider rather than from assay-based typing.

In the prospective study, participants were about 18 to 90 years old, resided in under 30 geographic areas of the United States, and were enrolled through a virtual design. In the prospective study, cohorts were assigned on the basis of participant-reported clinical history obtained from a screening survey and a study questionnaire. Exposed participants had been in contact, within 2 weeks of entering the study, with a person who had a PCR-confirmed or clinician-diagnosed case of COVID-19. Mobile phlebotomists in the prospective study collected whole blood, serum and a nasopharyngeal or oropharyngeal swab from every participant. Additional blood draws and questionnaires over an approximately two-month period could optionally be provided by prospective study participants. Before DNA extraction, prospective study blood samples were shipped either frozen or at room temperature. The immunoSEQ Assay, a bias-controlled multiplex PCR, was used to amplify TCRbeta CDR3 regions from genomic DNA. The published analysis was carried out like this. The number of nucleated cells in each sample was estimated by amplification of reference gene primers within the assay. To quantify the absolute abundance of each unique TCRbeta CDR3 rearrangement, sequence reads were collapsed and filtered. For each sample, productive Simpson clonality was calculated as the square root of Simpson's diversity index across productive rearrangements. In its TCRdb copy, this immuneACCESS table keeps in-frame sequences only and misses some clones. Where compared with another copy, unresolved V genes explain less than half of these, and the others have no known cause. Clone size and V and J calls were adopted from that table, with D and trimming inferred from the DNA. The sample has 190,000 or so clones on record, less than 90% of them singletons. The ten largest clones add up to about 4.7% of the sample.

General findings and caveats noted by the study authors: Clinical and demographic metadata were provided uncurated, with the amount varying by source and participant.

Sequenced: PBMCs or T cells enriched from blood (not recorded which). The TCR was taken from a woman in her twenties or thirties who had been exposed to COVID-19. The chain joins TRBV5-1 to TRBJ2-3, with 12 central nucleotides matching TRBD2. The DNA is as follows: TGCGCCAGCACCCCTGCCTCTAGCGGGGGGGCAACAGATACGCAGTATTTT. The translation is CASTPASSGGATDTQYF.